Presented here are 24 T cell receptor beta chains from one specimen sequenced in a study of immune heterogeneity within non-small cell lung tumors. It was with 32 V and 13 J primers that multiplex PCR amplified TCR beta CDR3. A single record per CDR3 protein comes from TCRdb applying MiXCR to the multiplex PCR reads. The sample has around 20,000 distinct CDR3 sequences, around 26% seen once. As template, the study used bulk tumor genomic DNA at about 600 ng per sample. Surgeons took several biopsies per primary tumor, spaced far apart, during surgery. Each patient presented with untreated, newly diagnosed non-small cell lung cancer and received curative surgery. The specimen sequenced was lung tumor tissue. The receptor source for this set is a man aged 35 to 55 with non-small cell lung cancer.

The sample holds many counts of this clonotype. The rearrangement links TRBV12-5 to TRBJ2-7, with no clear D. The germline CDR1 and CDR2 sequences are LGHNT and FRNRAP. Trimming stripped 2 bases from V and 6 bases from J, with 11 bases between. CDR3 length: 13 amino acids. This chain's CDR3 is CASGLLGFGEQYF. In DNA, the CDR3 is TGTGCTAGTGGTTTGTTGGGGTTCGGCGAGCAGTACTTC.

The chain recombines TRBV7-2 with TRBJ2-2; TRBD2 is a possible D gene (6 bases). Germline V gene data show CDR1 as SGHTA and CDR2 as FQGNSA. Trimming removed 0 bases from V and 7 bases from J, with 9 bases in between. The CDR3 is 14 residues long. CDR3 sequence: CASSLAGGYGELFF. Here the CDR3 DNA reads TGTGCCAGCAGCTTAGCGGGGGGATACGGGGAGCTGTTTTTT. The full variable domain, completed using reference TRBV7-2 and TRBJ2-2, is GAGVSQSPSNKVTEKGKDVELRCDPISGHTALYWYRQSLGQGLEFLIYFQGNSAPDKSGLPSDRFSAERTGGSVSTLTIQRTQQEDSAVYLCASSLAGGYGELFFGEGSRLTVL.

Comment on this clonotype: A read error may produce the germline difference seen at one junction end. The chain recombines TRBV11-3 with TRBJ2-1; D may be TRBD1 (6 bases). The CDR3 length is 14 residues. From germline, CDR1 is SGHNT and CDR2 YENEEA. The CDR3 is CASSVGQKGNEKFF. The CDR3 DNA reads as TGTGCCAGCAGCGTCGGACAGAAGGGCAATGAGAAGTTCTTC. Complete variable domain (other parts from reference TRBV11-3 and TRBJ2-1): EAGVVQSPRYKIIEKKQPVAFWCNPISGHNTLYWYLQNLGQGPELLIRYENEEAVDDSQLPKDRFSAERLKGVDSTLKIQPAELGDSAVYLCASSVGQKGNEKFFGPGTRLTVL.

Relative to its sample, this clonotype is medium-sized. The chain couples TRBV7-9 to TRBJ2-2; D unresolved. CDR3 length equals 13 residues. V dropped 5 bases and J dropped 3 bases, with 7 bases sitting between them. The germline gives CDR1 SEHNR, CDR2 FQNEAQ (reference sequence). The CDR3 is CASSHDYTGELFF. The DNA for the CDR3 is TGTGCCAGCAGCCATGATTACACCGGGGAGCTGTTTTTT. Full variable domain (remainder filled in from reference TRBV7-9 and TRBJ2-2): DTGVSQNPRHKITKRGQNVTFRCDPISEHNRLYWYRQTLGQGPEFLTYFQNEAQLEKSRLLSDRFSAERPKGSFSTLEIQRTEQGDSAMYLCASSHDYTGELFFGEGSRLTVL.

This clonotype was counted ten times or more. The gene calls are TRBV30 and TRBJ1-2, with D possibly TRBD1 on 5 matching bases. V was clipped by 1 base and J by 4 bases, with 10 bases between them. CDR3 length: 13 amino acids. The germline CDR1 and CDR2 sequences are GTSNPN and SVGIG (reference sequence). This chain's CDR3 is CAWSGQKSYGYTF. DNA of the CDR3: TGTGCCTGGAGTGGACAGAAGTCCTATGGCTACACCTTC.

The CDR3 sequence: CARPRQGDTEAFF. DNA for the CDR3: TGCGCCCGCCCCCGACAGGGGGACACTGAAGCTTTCTTT. The rearrangement joins TRBV4-1 to TRBJ1-1; 9 bases are shared with TRBD1. This CDR3 has 13 residues. Germline V gene sequence: CDR1 MGHRA, CDR2 YSYEKL. Trimming took 11 bases from V and 3 from J; bases not matched to a gene: 7.

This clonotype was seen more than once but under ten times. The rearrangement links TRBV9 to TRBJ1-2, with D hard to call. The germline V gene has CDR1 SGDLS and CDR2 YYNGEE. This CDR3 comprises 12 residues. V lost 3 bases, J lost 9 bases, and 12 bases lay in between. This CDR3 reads CASSADLWSYTF. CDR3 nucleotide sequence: TGTGCCAGCAGCGCCGACCTTTGGAGCTACACCTTC.

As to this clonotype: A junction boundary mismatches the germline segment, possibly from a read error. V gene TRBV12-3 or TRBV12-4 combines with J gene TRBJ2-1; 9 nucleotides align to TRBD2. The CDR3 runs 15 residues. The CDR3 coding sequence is TGTGCCAGCAGTACAGCGGGAGGCCTTTACAATGATCAGTTCTTC. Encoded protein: CASSTAGGLYNDQFF.

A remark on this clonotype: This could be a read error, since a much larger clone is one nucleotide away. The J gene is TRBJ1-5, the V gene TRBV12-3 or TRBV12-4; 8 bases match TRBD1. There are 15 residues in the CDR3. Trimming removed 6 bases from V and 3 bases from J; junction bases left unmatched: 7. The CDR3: CASSPQGALNQPQHF. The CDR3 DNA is TGTGCCAGCAGCCCCCAGGGGGCCCTCAATCAGCCCCAGCATTTT.

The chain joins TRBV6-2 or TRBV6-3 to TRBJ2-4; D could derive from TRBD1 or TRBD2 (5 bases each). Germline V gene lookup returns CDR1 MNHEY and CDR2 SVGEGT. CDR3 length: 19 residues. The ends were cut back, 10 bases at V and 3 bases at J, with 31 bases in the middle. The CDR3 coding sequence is TGTGCCACACAACGGGCCGGGCCCACGGGGCCCCAAGACAAAAACATTCAGTACTTC. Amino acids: CATQRAGPTGPQDKNIQYF.

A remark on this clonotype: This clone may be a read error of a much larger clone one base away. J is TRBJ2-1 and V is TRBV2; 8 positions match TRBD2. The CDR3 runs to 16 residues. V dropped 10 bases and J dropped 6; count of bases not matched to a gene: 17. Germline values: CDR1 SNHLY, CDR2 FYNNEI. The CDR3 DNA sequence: TGTGCCAAGCTGACTAGCGACCAAAAACGGGGCAATGAGCAGTTCTTC. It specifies CAKLTSDQKRGNEQFF.

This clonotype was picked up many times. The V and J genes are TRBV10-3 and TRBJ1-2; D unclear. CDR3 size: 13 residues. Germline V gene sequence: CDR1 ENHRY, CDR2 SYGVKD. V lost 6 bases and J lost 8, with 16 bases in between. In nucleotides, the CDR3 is TGTGCCATCAGCGGGGATGACGACCCAGGCTACACCTTC. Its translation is CAISGDDDPGYTF.

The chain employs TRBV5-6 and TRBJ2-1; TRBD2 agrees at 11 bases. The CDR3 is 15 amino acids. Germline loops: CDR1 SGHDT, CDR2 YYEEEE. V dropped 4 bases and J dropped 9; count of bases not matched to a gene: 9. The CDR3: CASSPDSGRAGEQFF. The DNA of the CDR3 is TGTGCCAGCAGCCCCGATAGCGGGAGGGCTGGTGAGCAGTTCTTC.

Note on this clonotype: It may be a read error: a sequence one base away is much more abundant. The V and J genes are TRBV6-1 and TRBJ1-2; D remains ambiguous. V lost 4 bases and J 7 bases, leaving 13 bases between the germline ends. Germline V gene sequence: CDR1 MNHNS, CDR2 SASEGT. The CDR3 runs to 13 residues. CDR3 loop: CASSGAPWGGYTF. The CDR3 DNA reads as TGTGCCAGCAGTGGAGCCCCCTGGGGTGGCTACACCTTC.

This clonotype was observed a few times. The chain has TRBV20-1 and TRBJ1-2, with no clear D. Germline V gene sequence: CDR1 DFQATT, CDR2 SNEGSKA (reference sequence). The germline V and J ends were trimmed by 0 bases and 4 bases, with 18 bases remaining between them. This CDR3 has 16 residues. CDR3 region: CSARDPRPEEAYGYTF. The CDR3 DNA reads TGCAGTGCTAGAGACCCTCGGCCTGAAGAGGCCTATGGCTACACCTTC.

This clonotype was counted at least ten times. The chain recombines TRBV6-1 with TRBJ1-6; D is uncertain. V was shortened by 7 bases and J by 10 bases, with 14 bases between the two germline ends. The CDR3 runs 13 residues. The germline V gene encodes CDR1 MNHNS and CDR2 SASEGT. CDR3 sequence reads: CASTPLSGSPLHF. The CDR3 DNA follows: TGTGCCAGCACCCCCCTTAGCGGGTCACCCCTCCACTTT.

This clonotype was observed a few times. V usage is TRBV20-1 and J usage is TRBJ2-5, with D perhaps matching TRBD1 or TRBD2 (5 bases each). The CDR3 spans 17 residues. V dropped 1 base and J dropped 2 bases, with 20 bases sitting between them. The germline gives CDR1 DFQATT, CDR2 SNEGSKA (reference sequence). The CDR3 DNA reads TGCAGTGCTAGAGCCGTTCGTCGGGGCCGTAATCAAGAGACCCAGTACTTC. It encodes CSARAVRRGRNQETQYF.

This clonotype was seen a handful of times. The CDR3 bases are TGTGCCAGTAGTATACGGCAGGGTAGCACAGATACGCAGTATTTT. This codes for CASSIRQGSTDTQYF. The chain links TRBV19 to TRBJ2-3; the D gene is possibly TRBD1 (5 bases). The CDR3 has 15 residues. Trimming removed 2 bases from V and 0 bases from J, with 9 bases in between. Per the germline V gene, CDR1 is LNHDA and CDR2 is SQIVND (reference sequence). The whole variable domain, remainder taken from reference TRBV19 and TRBJ2-3, is DGGITQSPKYLFRKEGQNVTLSCEQNLNHDAMYWYRQDPGQGLRLIYYSQIVNDFQKGDIAEGYSVSREKKESFPLTVTSAQKNPTAFYLCASSIRQGSTDTQYFGPGTRLTVL.

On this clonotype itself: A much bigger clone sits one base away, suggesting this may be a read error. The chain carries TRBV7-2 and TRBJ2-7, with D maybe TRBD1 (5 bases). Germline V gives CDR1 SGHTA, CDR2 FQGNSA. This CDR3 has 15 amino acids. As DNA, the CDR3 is TGTGCCAGCACCAAAACCCGACAGACTTCCTACGAGCAGTGCTTC. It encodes CASTKTRQTSYEQCF.

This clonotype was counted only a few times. CDR3 in amino acids: CASSGPDDGLNTEAFF. In DNA form, the CDR3 reads TGTGCCAGCAGCGGGCCCGACGACGGATTGAACACTGAAGCTTTCTTT. The chain uses TRBV11-3 and TRBJ1-1; D unclear. Trimming cost V 5 bases and J 0 bases, with 16 bases left between them. Germline CDR1 SGHNT, CDR2 YENEEA. The CDR3 runs 16 residues.

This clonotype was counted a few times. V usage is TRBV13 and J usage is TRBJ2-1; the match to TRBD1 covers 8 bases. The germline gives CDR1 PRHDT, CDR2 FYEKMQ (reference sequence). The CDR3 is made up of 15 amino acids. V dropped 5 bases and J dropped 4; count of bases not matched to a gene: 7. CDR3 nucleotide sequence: TGTGCCAGCAGCAAACAGGGGGGTCCGTACAATGAGCAGTTCTTC. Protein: CASSKQGGPYNEQFF.

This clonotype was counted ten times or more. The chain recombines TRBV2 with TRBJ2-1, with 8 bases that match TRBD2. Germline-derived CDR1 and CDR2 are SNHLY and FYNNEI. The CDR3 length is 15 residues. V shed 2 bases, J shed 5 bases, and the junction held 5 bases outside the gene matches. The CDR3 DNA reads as TGTGCCAGCAGTGAACAAGCGGGAGTCCACAATGAGCAGTTCTTC. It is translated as CASSEQAGVHNEQFF.

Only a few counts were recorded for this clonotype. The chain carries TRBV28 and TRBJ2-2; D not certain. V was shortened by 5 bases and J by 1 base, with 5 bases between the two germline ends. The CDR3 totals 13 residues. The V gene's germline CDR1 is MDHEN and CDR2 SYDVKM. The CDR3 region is CASSGRNTGELFF. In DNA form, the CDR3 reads TGTGCCAGCAGTGGTAGGAACACCGGGGAGCTGTTTTTT.

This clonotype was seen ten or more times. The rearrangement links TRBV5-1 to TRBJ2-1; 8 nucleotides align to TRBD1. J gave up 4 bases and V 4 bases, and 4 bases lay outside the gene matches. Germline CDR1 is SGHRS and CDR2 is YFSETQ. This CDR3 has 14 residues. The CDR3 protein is CASSQRTGYNEQFF. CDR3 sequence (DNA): TGCGCCAGCAGCCAAAGGACAGGGTACAATGAGCAGTTCTTC.